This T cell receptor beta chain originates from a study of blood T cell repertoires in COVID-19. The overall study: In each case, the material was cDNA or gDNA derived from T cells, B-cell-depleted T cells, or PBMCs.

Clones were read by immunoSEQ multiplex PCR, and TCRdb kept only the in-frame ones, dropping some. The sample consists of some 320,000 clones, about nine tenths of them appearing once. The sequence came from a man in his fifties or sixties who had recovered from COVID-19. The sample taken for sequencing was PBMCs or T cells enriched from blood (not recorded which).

CDR3 DNA: TGCGCCAGCAGCCAAGATGTCAGCGGGGACAATCAGCCCCAGCATTTT. Protein product: CASSQDVSGDNQPQHF. This chain uses TRBV4-3 with TRBJ1-5; no firm D call. Germline V gives CDR1 LGHNA, CDR2 YSLEER. Trimming removed 0 bases from V and 3 bases from J, with 12 bases in between. The CDR3 extends over 16 amino acids.